The 14 T cell receptor beta chains given below trace back to one sample, sequenced in a study of identical twins. TCRdb reanalysed the 5' RACE reads using MiXCR and keeps one entry per CDR3 protein. The data hold around 670,000 distinct CDR3 sequences, with 6% to 6.5% observed a single time. The sample comprised naive T cells sorted from blood. Every receptor here comes from a man aged 18-30 years in good health.

This clonotype was observed many times. The genes are TRBV29-1 and TRBJ2-1; 7 bases match TRBD2. Per the germline V gene, CDR1 is SQVTM and CDR2 is ANQGSEA. This CDR3 has 12 amino acids. V lost 8 bases to trimming and J lost 11 bases; unmatched junction nucleotides: 12. CDR3 sequence reads: CSTEAAGVQQFF. CDR3 nucleotide sequence: TGCAGCACCGAAGCTGCGGGAGTACAGCAGTTCTTC.

This clonotype came up many times. The chain has TRBV7-9 and TRBJ2-7, with D possibly being TRBD2 (7 bases). V gave up 9 bases and J gave up 3 bases, with 15 bases separating them. CDR1 and CDR2 from the germline V gene are SEHNR and FQNEAQ (reference sequence). The CDR3 covers 13 residues. CDR3 amino acids: CASQPGGSYEQYF. Written as DNA, the CDR3 is TGTGCCAGTCAACCGGGGGGCAGCTACGAGCAGTACTTC.

This clonotype showed up many times. The rearrangement joins TRBV6-6 to TRBJ1-1; D is unresolved. This CDR3 is built from 13 residues. Germline V CDR1 and CDR2: MNHNY, SVGAGI (reference sequence). V dropped 6 bases and J dropped 1 base, with 9 bases sitting between them. The CDR3 protein is CASSPAGNTEAFF. In DNA form, the CDR3 reads TGTGCCAGCAGCCCAGCGGGGAACACTGAAGCTTTCTTT.

This clonotype was seen at least ten times. The chain joins TRBV20-1 to TRBJ2-3, with TRBD2 matching 8 bases. V dropped 3 bases and J dropped 6; count of bases not matched to a gene: 11. The CDR3 consists of 15 residues. Germline loops: CDR1 DFQATT, CDR2 SNEGSKA (reference sequence). The CDR3 DNA follows: TGCAGTGCTAGCCCAGCGGGAGCCTTAGGGGATACGCAGTATTTT. It encodes CSASPAGALGDTQYF.

In its sample, this clonotype was seen many times. V gene TRBV6-5 combines with J gene TRBJ2-7; the D gene is possibly TRBD1 (5 bases). The CDR3 loop spans 13 amino acids. Germline V gives CDR1 MNHEY, CDR2 SVGAGI. Deletions cut 0 bases from V and 3 bases from J, with 6 bases between. Here the CDR3 DNA reads TGTGCCAGCAGTTACTCACAGGACTACGAGCAGTACTTC. Translating gives CASSYSQDYEQYF.

The table lists this clonotype with a few counts. The rearrangement uses TRBV2 and TRBJ2-1; TRBD2 aligns across 7 bases. The CDR3 spans 14 residues. V shed 3 bases, J shed 4 bases, and the junction held 3 bases outside the gene matches. CDR1 SNHLY and CDR2 FYNNEI come from the germline V gene. The CDR3 sequence is CASSDRGRYNEQFF. As DNA, the CDR3 is TGTGCCAGCAGTGATCGCGGGAGATACAATGAGCAGTTCTTC.

There are many counts of this clonotype. This chain uses TRBV5-5 with TRBJ2-1; D perhaps matches TRBD2 (5 bases). The V and J ends lost 2 bases and 8 bases respectively, with 17 bases between them. CDR3 size: 15 residues. Germline V lookup: CDR1 SGHKS, CDR2 YYEKEE (reference sequence). The CDR3 reads CASSFENEGLDEQFF. The CDR3, as DNA: TGTGCCAGCAGCTTTGAAAATGAGGGTCTCGATGAGCAGTTCTTC.

This clonotype was observed at least ten times. The chain carries TRBV5-8 and TRBJ2-7, with D possibly being TRBD2 (5 bases). There are 13 residues in the CDR3. Deletions cut 0 bases from V and 7 bases from J, with 11 bases between. The germline gives CDR1 SGHTS, CDR2 YDEGEE. The CDR3 DNA is TGTGCCAGCAGCTTGGTGGACTTGGGGGAGCAGTACTTC. Protein product: CASSLVDLGEQYF.

This clonotype was counted a few times. V gene TRBV12-3 or TRBV12-4 combines with J gene TRBJ1-4, with a weak D call TRBD1 (5 bases). V dropped 4 bases and J dropped 8 bases, with 11 bases sitting between them. This CDR3 is 13 amino acids long. The CDR3 reads CASSWAGGEKLFF. The DNA for the CDR3 is TGTGCCAGCAGTTGGGCCGGGGGGGAAAAACTGTTTTTT.

This clonotype came up a few times. The rearrangement links TRBV27 to TRBJ2-1, with TRBD1 identical over 9 bases. J was trimmed by 7 bases and V by 5 bases; bases with no gene match: 6. This CDR3 comprises 14 residues. The germline V gene encodes CDR1 MNHEY and CDR2 SMNVEV (reference sequence). The CDR3 region has the DNA TGTGCCAGCAGTAGGACAGGGGAGAAGAATGAGCAGTTCTTC. Translating it yields CASSRTGEKNEQFF.

This clonotype was recorded many times. This chain joins TRBV6-2 or TRBV6-3 and TRBJ2-1; D possibly uses TRBD1 or TRBD2 (5 bases each). V dropped 5 bases and J dropped 10 bases, with 9 bases sitting between them. The CDR3 spans 11 residues. CDR1 is MNHEY, CDR2 SVGEGT, per germline. The CDR3 nucleotides are TGTGCCAGCAGTATGGGACCAGAGCAGTTCTTC. Encoded protein: CASSMGPEQFF.

This clonotype was counted ten times or more. The chain is built from TRBV29-1 and TRBJ2-3; maybe TRBD2 (5 bases). Germline V gene data show CDR1 as SQVTM and CDR2 as ANQGSEA. Between the trimmed V and J ends, which lost 4 bases and 5 bases, there was a span of 10 bases. There are 12 residues in the CDR3. CDR3 region: CSVVRGGDTQYF. Written as DNA, the CDR3 is TGCAGCGTTGTCCGGGGTGGAGATACGCAGTATTTT.

V gene TRBV7-8 combines with J gene TRBJ1-6; TRBD1 matches 8 bases. CDR1 SGHVS and CDR2 FQNEAQ come from the germline V gene. The length of the CDR3 is 16 residues. V shed 3 bases and J 9 bases; nucleotides not matched to a gene: 10. The CDR3 here is CASSFYGDRQGSPLHF. CDR3 nucleotides: TGTGCCAGCAGCTTTTACGGGGACAGGCAGGGTTCACCCCTCCACTTT. The entire variable domain, with the rest obtained from reference TRBV7-8 and TRBJ1-6, is as follows: GAGVSQSPRYKVAKRGQDVALRCDPISGHVSLFWYQQALGQGPEFLTYFQNEAQLDKSGLPSDRFFAERPEGSVSTLKIQRTQQEDSAVYLCASSFYGDRQGSPLHFGNGTRLTVT.

This clonotype has more than one count but fewer than ten. This chain connects TRBV7-9 to TRBJ1-1, with 9 bases fitting TRBD1. The CDR3 covers 14 residues. After removal of 7 bases from V and 4 bases from J, the junction contained 7 bases not matched to a gene. Germline V gene data show CDR1 as SEHNR and CDR2 as FQNEAQ (reference sequence). The CDR3 DNA reads TGTGCCAGCACCCCGGAGACAGGGGGCACTGAAGCTTTCTTT. Its translation: CASTPETGGTEAFF.